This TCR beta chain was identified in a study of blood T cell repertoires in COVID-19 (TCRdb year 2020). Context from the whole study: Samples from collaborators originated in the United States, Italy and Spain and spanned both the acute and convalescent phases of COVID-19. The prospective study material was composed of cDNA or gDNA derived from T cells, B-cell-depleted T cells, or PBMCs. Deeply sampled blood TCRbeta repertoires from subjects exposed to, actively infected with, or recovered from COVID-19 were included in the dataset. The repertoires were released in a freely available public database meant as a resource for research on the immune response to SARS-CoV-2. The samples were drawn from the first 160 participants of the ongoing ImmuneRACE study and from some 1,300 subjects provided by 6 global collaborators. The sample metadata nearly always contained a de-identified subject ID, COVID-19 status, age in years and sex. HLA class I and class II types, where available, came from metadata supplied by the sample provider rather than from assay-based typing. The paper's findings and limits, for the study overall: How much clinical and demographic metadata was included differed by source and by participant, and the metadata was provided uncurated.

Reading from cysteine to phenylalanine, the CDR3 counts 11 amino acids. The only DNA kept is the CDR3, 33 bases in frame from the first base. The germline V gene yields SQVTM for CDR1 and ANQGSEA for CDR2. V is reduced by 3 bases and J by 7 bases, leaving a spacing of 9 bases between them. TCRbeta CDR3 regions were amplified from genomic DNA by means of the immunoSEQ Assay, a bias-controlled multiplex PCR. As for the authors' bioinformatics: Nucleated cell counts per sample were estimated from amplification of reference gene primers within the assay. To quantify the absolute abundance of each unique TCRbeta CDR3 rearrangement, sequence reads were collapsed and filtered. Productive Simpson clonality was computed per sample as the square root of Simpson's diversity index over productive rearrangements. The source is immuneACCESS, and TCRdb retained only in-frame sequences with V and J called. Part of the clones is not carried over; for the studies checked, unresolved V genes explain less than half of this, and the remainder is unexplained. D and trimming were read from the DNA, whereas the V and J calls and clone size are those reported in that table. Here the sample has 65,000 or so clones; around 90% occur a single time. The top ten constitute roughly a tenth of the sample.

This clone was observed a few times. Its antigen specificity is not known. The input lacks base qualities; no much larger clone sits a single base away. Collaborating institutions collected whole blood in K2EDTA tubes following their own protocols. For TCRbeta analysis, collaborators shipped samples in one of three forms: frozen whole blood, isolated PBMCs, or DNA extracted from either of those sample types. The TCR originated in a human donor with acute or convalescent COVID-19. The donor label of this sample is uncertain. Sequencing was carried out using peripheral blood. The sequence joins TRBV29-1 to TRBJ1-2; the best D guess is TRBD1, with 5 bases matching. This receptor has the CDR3 CSVDGQGGYTF. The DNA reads TGCAGCGTTGATGGCCAGGGTGGCTACACCTTC.